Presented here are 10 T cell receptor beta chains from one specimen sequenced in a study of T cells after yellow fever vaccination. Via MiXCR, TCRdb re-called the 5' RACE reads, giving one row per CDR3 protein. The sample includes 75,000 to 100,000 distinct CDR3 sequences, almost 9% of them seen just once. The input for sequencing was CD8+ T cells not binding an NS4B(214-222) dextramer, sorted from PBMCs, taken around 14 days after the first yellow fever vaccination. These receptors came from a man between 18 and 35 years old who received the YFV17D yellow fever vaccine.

The CDR3 region has the DNA TGTGCCAGCAGCGCTGACCTGAGCTCCTACAATGAGCAGTTCTTC. Residues: CASSADLSSYNEQFF. V gene TRBV5-4 combines with J gene TRBJ2-1, with D unresolved. Trimming took off 4 bases at V and 0 bases at J, with 11 bases between the two ends. This CDR3 comprises 15 residues. Germline assignment: CDR1 SGHNT and CDR2 YYREEE (reference sequence).

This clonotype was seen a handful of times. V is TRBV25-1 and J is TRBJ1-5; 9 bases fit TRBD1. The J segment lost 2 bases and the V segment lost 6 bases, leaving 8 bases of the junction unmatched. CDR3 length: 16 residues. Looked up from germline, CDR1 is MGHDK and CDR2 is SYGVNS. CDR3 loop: CASRHKDRGCNQPQHF. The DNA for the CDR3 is TGTGCCAGCAGGCATAAAGACAGGGGGTGCAATCAGCCCCAGCATTTT.

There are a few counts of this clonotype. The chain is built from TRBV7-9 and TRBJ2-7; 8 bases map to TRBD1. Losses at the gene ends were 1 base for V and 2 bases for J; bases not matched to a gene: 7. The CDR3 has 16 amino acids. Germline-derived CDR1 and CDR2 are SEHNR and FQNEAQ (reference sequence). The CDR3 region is CASSLEGTGRPYEQYF. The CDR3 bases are TGTGCCAGCAGCTTAGAAGGGACAGGCCGTCCCTACGAGCAGTACTTC. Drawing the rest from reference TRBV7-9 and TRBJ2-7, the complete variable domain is DTGVSQNPRHKITKRGQNVTFRCDPISEHNRLYWYRQTLGQGPEFLTYFQNEAQLEKSRLLSDRFSAERPKGSFSTLEIQRTEQGDSAMYLCASSLEGTGRPYEQYFGPGTRLTVT.

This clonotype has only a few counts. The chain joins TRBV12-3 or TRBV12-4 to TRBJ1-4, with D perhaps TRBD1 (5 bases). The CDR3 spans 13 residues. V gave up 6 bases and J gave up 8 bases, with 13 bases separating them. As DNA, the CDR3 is TGTGCCAGCAGCCTATGGGACCAGGAAAAACTGTTTTTT. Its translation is CASSLWDQEKLFF.

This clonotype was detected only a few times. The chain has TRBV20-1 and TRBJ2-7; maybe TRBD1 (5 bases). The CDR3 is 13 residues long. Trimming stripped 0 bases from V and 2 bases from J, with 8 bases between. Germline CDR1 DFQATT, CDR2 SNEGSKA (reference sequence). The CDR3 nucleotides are TGCAGTGCTAGAGATTCGGACACCTACGAGCAGTACTTC. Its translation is CSARDSDTYEQYF.

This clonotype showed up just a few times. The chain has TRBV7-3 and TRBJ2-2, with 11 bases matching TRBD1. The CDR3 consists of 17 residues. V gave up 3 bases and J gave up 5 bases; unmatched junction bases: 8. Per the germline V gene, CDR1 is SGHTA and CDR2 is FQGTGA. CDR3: CASSFPGQGAGTGELFF. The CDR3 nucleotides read TGTGCCAGCAGCTTTCCCGGACAGGGGGCTGGGACCGGGGAGCTGTTTTTT. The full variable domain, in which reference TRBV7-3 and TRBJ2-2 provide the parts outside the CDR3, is GAGVSQTPSNKVTEKGKYVELRCDPISGHTALYWYRQSLGQGPEFLIYFQGTGAADDSGLPNDRFFAVRPEGSVSTLKIQRTERGDSAVYLCASSFPGQGAGTGELFFGEGSRLTVL.

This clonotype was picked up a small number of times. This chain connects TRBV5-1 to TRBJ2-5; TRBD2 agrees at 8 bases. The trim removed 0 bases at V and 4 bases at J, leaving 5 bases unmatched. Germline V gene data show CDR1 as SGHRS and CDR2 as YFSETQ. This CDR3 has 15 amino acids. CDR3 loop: CASSLAGGLGETQYF. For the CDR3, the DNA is TGCGCCAGCAGCTTGGCGGGGGGGCTCGGAGAGACCCAGTACTTC.

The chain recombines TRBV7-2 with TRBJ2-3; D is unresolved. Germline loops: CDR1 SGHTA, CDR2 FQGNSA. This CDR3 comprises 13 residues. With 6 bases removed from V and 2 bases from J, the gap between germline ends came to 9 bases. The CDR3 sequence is CASRYPNTDTQYF. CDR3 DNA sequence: TGTGCCAGCAGGTACCCCAACACAGATACGCAGTATTTT. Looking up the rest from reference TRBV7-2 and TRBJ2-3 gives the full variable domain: GAGVSQSPSNKVTEKGKDVELRCDPISGHTALYWYRQSLGQGLEFLIYFQGNSAPDKSGLPSDRFSAERTGGSVSTLTIQRTQQEDSAVYLCASRYPNTDTQYFGPGTRLTVL.

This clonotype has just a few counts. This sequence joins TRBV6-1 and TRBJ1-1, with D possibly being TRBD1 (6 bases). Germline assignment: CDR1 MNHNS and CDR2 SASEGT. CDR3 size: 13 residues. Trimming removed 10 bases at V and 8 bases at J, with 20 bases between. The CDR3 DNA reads TGTGCCACCTCCGAGGGAGACAGGTCCGAAGCTTTCTTT. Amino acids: CATSEGDRSEAFF.

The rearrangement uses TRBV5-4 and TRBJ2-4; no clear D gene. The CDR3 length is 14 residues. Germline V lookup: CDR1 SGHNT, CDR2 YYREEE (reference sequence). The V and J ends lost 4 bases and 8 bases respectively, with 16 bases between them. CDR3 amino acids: CASSPDLFADIQYF. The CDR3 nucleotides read TGTGCCAGCAGCCCGGATTTATTTGCGGACATTCAGTACTTC.